This T cell receptor beta chain was sequenced for a study of graft-versus-host responses after intestinal transplantation. The repertoire was sequenced with immunoSEQ multiplex PCR; TCRdb's copy has only in-frame clones and lacks some. This sample has tens of thousands of clones; roughly 94% occur once, and the top ten carry approximately 0.5%. V was pared by 4 bases and J by 2 bases, with 24 bases between. CDR1 SEHNR and CDR2 FQNEAQ come from the germline V gene (reference sequence). The CDR3 extends over 18 amino acids. The TCR sequence derives from a human patient who received an intestinal transplant, so some T cells may come from the graft donor. Here the sequenced sample was PBMCs, taken 156 days after intestinal transplant. This sequence joins TRBV7-9 and TRBJ2-7; D is possibly TRBD2 (6 bases). CDR3 DNA: TGTGCCAGCAGCTCACCCGACAGTCCGGGAGCCAAACCCTACGAGCAGTACTTC. This sequence encodes CASSSPDSPGAKPYEQYF.